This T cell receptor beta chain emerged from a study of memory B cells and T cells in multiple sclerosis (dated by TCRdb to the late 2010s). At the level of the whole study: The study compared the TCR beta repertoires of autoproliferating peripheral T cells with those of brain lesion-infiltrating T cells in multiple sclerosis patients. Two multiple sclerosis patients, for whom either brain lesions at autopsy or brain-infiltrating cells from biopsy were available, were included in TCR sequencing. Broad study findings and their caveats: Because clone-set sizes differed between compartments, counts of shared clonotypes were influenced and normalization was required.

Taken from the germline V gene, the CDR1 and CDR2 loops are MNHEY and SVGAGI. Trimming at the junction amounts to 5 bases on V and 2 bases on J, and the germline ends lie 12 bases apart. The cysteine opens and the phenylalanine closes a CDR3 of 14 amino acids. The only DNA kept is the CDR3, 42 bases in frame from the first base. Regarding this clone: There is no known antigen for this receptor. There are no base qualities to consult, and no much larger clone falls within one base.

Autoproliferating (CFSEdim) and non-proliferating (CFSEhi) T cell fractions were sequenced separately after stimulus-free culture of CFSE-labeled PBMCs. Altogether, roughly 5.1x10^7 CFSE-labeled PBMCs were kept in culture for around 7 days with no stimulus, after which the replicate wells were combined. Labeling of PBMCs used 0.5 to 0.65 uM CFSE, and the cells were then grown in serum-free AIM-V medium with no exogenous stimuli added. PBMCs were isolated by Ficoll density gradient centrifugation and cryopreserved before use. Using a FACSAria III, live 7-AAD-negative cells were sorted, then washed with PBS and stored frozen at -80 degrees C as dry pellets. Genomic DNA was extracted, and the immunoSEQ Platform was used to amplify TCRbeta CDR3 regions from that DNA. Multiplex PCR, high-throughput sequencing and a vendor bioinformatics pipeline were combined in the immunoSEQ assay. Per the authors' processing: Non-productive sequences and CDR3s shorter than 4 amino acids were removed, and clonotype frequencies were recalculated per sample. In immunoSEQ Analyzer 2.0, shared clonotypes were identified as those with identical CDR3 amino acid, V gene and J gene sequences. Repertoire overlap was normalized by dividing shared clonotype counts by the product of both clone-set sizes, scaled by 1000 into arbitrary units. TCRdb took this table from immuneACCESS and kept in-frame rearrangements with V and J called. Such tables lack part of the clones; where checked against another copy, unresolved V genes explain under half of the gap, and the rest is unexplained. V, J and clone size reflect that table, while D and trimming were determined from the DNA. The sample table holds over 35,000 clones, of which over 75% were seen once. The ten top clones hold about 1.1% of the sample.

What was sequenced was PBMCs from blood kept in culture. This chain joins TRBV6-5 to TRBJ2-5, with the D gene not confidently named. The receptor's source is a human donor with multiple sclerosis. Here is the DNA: TGTGCCAGCAGTCTGACTCTACCACAAGAGACCCAGTACTTC. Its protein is CASSLTLPQETQYF.